Presented here are 25 T cell receptor beta chains from one specimen sequenced in a study of T-cell reconstitution after alpha-beta-depleted transplantation in children. As it was prepared, the TCRbeta library received unique molecular identifiers. TCRdb reprocessed the PCR reads with MiXCR, giving one entry per CDR3 protein. The profile covers some 500,000 distinct CDR3 sequences, with around 16% appearing a single time and 3% to 4% taken by the ten largest. The source material was PBMCs from the stem cell graft donor, sampled from the stem cell graft. These receptors originate from a human donor who donated a stem cell graft to a child with acute lymphoblastic leukemia.

The rearrangement links TRBV20-1 to TRBJ2-7, with D perhaps being TRBD1 or TRBD2 (5 bases each). V lost 6 bases to trimming and J lost 1 base, with 16 bases between them. The germline CDR1 and CDR2 sequences are DFQATT and SNEGSKA (reference sequence). This CDR3 region has 14 residues. CDR3 sequence reads: CSAWGSHTSYEQYF. CDR3 DNA sequence: TGCAGTGCCTGGGGGTCTCATACTTCCTACGAGCAGTACTTC.

This CDR3 reads CASSLNAGARGNEQFF. As DNA, the CDR3 is TGTGCCAGCAGTTTAAACGCGGGAGCCCGGGGCAATGAGCAGTTCTTC. The chain is built from TRBV12-3 or TRBV12-4 and TRBJ2-1; 7 bases are shared with TRBD2. The length of the CDR3 is 16 residues. V trimming: 2 bases; J trimming: 6 bases; junction bases outside the gene matches: 10.

The CDR3 loop is CASSPGDGNSPLHF. In DNA, the CDR3 is TGTGCCAGCAGTCCGGGGGACGGCAATTCACCCCTCCACTTT. The chain uses TRBV6-1 and TRBJ1-6; D perhaps matches TRBD1 (5 bases). Germline assignment: CDR1 MNHNS and CDR2 SASEGT. Trimming stripped 5 bases from V and 7 bases from J, with 12 bases between. The CDR3 is 14 residues long.

The chain couples TRBV20-1 to TRBJ1-2, with D hard to call. Trimming pared 5 bases from V and 4 bases from J, leaving 11 bases between. This CDR3 contains 12 residues. The germline V gene encodes CDR1 DFQATT and CDR2 SNEGSKA (reference sequence). CDR3 DNA: TGCAGTGCTCCCGCTACCCCCTATGGCTACACCTTC. It codes for CSAPATPYGYTF.

There are many counts of this clonotype. This chain joins TRBV10-2 and TRBJ2-2; no firm D call. V was shortened by 0 bases and J by 2 bases, with 1 base between the two germline ends. Germline V lookup: CDR1 WSHSY, CDR2 SAAADI. The CDR3 runs to 13 residues. CDR3 sequence reads: CASSESNTGELFF. The DNA of the CDR3 is TGCGCCAGCAGTGAGTCTAACACCGGGGAGCTGTTTTTT.

Only a few counts were recorded for this clonotype. This rearrangement joins TRBV18 to TRBJ1-6; D unclear. This CDR3 has 15 amino acids. Germline values: CDR1 KGHSH, CDR2 LQKENI. Trimming removed 3 bases from V and 2 bases from J, with 8 bases in between. The DNA for the CDR3 is TGTGCCAGCTCACCGAGAAGGGCCTATAATTCACCCCTCCACTTT. Its translation: CASSPRRAYNSPLHF.

This clonotype has more than one count but fewer than ten. The chain uses TRBV29-1 and TRBJ2-2; D gene unclear. The CDR3 consists of 14 residues. CDR1 is SQVTM and CDR2 is ANQGSEA in the germline V gene. V lost 2 bases, J lost 2 bases, and 9 bases lay in between. The CDR3 nucleotides read TGCAGCGTTGAAACCGGGCTCAACACCGGGGAGCTGTTTTTT. Residues: CSVETGLNTGELFF.

This clonotype has more than one count but fewer than ten. The V and J genes are TRBV5-1 and TRBJ2-2, with TRBD1 as a possible D gene (5 bases). Germline CDR1 is SGHRS and CDR2 is YFSETQ. The V end was cut by 6 bases, the J end by 0 bases, with 15 bases between. CDR3 length: 16 residues. The CDR3 sequence: CASTSQTESNTGELFF. The CDR3 bases are TGCGCCAGCACGTCTCAGACAGAGTCGAACACCGGGGAGCTGTTTTTT.

The sample holds a few counts of this clonotype. This sequence joins TRBV20-1 and TRBJ2-1; unclear D gene. This CDR3 has 13 residues. Germline V gene sequence: CDR1 DFQATT, CDR2 SNEGSKA (reference sequence). The V gene lost 6 bases and the J gene lost 0 bases, with 9 bases spanning the gap. The CDR3 DNA reads as TGCAGTGCCGACCGGAGCTCCTACAATGAGCAGTTCTTC. Protein sequence: CSADRSSYNEQFF.

This clonotype has a handful of counts. The chain carries TRBV11-2 and TRBJ2-1, with 13 bases matching TRBD2. V shed 3 bases, J shed 8 bases, and the junction held 16 bases outside the gene matches. Germline V gene lookup returns CDR1 SGHAT and CDR2 FQNNGV. CDR3 length equals 19 residues. The CDR3 spells CASSFVLQRTSGSPYEQFF. CDR3 coding DNA: TGTGCCAGCAGCTTCGTACTACAGAGGACTAGCGGGAGCCCCTATGAGCAGTTCTTC. The full variable domain, completed using reference TRBV11-2 and TRBJ2-1, is EAGVAQSPRYKIIEKRQSVAFWCNPISGHATLYWYQQILGQGPKLLIQFQNNGVVDDSQLPKDRFSAERLKGVDSTLKIQPAKLEDSAVYLCASSFVLQRTSGSPYEQFFGPGTRLTVL.

A few counts support this clonotype. The V and J genes are TRBV15 and TRBJ1-5; D call uncertain. V gave up 0 bases and J gave up 7 bases, with 7 bases separating them. Germline CDR1 is LNHNV and CDR2 is YYDKDF (reference sequence). CDR3 length: 13 residues. CDR3 residues: CATSRDPLQPQHF. The CDR3 DNA follows: TGTGCCACCAGCAGAGATCCCCTCCAGCCCCAGCATTTT.

The J gene is TRBJ2-1, the V gene TRBV4-2; no definite D call. V was cut by 2 bases and J by 3 bases, with 17 bases left in between. Germline V CDR1 and CDR2: LGHNA, YNFKEQ. CDR3 length: 17 amino acids. This CDR3 reads CASSQIPPQLVYNEQFF. CDR3 DNA sequence: TGTGCCAGCAGCCAAATCCCGCCCCAGTTGGTCTACAATGAGCAGTTCTTC.

CDR3 bases: TGCAGCGGGGAGGACAGGGACTATGGCTACACCTTC. It translates to CSGEDRDYGYTF. The chain recombines TRBV29-1 with TRBJ1-2; 8 nucleotides align to TRBD1. From germline, CDR1 is SQVTM and CDR2 ANQGSEA. This CDR3 is built from 12 residues. The V segment lost 7 bases and the J segment 3 bases; nucleotides outside the gene matches: 4.

The J gene is TRBJ2-1, the V gene TRBV2, with D tentatively TRBD1 (5 bases). The germline V and J ends were trimmed by 3 bases and 5 bases, with 11 bases remaining between them. CDR1 is SNHLY and CDR2 is FYNNEI in the germline V gene. The CDR3 is made up of 14 amino acids. The CDR3 is CASSDQGWDNEQFF. CDR3 nucleotides: TGTGCCAGCAGTGACCAGGGATGGGACAATGAGCAGTTCTTC.

This clonotype was found a few times. The chain joins TRBV12-3 or TRBV12-4 to TRBJ2-1; 12 nucleotides line up with TRBD2. This CDR3 contains 15 residues. The ends lost 5 bases at V and 8 bases at J; junction bases unmatched: 7. CDR3 coding DNA: TGTGCCAGCAGTCTAAGACTAGCGGGAGAGGATGAGCAGTTCTTC. Protein product: CASSLRLAGEDEQFF.

A few counts support this clonotype. The V gene is TRBV11-3, the J gene TRBJ2-2; 8 bases align to TRBD1. V shed 5 bases and J 3 bases; nucleotides not matched to a gene: 8. Germline V gene lookup returns CDR1 SGHNT and CDR2 YENEEA. This CDR3 spans 16 amino acids. For the CDR3, the DNA is TGTGCCAGCAGCGCTGACAGGGGACGCCACACCGGGGAGCTGTTTTTT. Translating it yields CASSADRGRHTGELFF.

The chain employs TRBV27 and TRBJ1-2, with D maybe TRBD1 (6 bases). The V gene's germline CDR1 is MNHEY and CDR2 SMNVEV (reference sequence). The CDR3 consists of 13 residues. Trimming left V 7 bases short and J 6 bases short, with 15 bases between. In DNA form, the CDR3 reads TGTGCCAGCAAGTTTCGGGGGCTGGATGGCTACACCTTC. Its protein product is CASKFRGLDGYTF.

This clonotype showed up just a few times. The chain couples TRBV19 to TRBJ1-1, with D uncertain. Trimming shortened V by 6 bases and J by 5 bases, and 10 bases separated the two germline ends. Germline lookup yields CDR1 LNHDA and CDR2 SQIVND (reference sequence). This CDR3 is built from 12 residues. The CDR3 is CASSTPGTEAFF. CDR3 in DNA: TGTGCCAGTAGCACCCCTGGGACTGAAGCTTTCTTT.

In DNA, the CDR3 is TGTGCCAGCAGCTTGTTGGGACAGGGGGCCGGTCAGCCCCAGCATTTT. Amino acids: CASSLLGQGAGQPQHF. The chain is built from TRBV5-6 and TRBJ1-5; 12 nucleotides align to TRBD1. Germline V gene lookup returns CDR1 SGHDT and CDR2 YYEEEE. After removal of 1 base from V and 6 bases from J, the junction contained 5 bases not matched to a gene. CDR3 length: 16 amino acids.

The V gene is TRBV5-1, the J gene TRBJ1-3; 7 bases line up with TRBD1. The CDR3 contains 16 residues. The ends lost 2 bases at V and 0 bases at J; junction bases unmatched: 5. CDR1 is SGHRS, CDR2 YFSETQ, per germline. The DNA of the CDR3 is TGCGCCAGCAGCTTATCTGGGACAGCCTCTGGAAACACCATATATTTT. It is translated as CASSLSGTASGNTIYF. The full variable domain, rest sourced from reference TRBV5-1 and TRBJ1-3, is KAGVTQTPRYLIKTRGQQVTLSCSPISGHRSVSWYQQTPGQGLQFLFEYFSETQRNKGNFPGRFSGRQFSNSRSEMNVSTLELGDSALYLCASSLSGTASGNTIYFGEGSWLTVV.

This clonotype was seen only a few times. The V call is TRBV3-1, the J call TRBJ1-5; D call uncertain. CDR1 LGHDT and CDR2 YNNKEL come from the germline V gene (reference sequence). The CDR3 consists of 16 residues. With 3 bases removed from V and 4 bases from J, the gap between germline ends came to 16 bases. The CDR3 nucleotides read TGTGCCAGCAGCCAGCAGCCATCGGGCGCTAATCAGCCCCAGCATTTT. Encoded protein: CASSQQPSGANQPQHF.

This clonotype was counted between two and nine times. The genes are TRBV5-1 and TRBJ1-1; D gene uncertain. Germline V gene sequence: CDR1 SGHRS, CDR2 YFSETQ. The CDR3 is 13 residues long. V gave up 8 bases and J gave up 1 base, with 12 bases separating them. This CDR3 reads CASDPGQNTEAFF. CDR3 nucleotides: TGCGCCAGTGACCCCGGGCAGAACACTGAAGCTTTCTTT. The full variable domain, completed using reference TRBV5-1 and TRBJ1-1, is KAGVTQTPRYLIKTRGQQVTLSCSPISGHRSVSWYQQTPGQGLQFLFEYFSETQRNKGNFPGRFSGRQFSNSRSEMNVSTLELGDSALYLCASDPGQNTEAFFGQGTRLTVV.

This clonotype has more than one count but fewer than ten. The chain employs TRBV4-1 and TRBJ2-1; TRBD2 matches at 7 bases. V shed 5 bases and J 0 bases; nucleotides not matched to a gene: 4. Germline V gene lookup returns CDR1 MGHRA and CDR2 YSYEKL. This CDR3 comprises 15 residues. This CDR3 reads CASSFTSDSYNEQFF. CDR3 nucleotides: TGCGCCAGCAGCTTTACTAGCGACTCCTACAATGAGCAGTTCTTC.

In its sample, this clonotype was seen a few times. The CDR3: CASSPTALGTGELFF. In DNA, the CDR3 is TGTGCCAGCAGCCCGACGGCCCTTGGCACCGGGGAGCTGTTTTTT. This chain links TRBV9 with TRBJ2-2; D gene ambiguous. Germline V CDR1 and CDR2: SGDLS, YYNGEE. The CDR3 is 15 residues long. V was clipped by 4 bases and J by 4 bases, with 14 bases between them.

The chain is built from TRBV20-1 and TRBJ2-1, with no clear D. With 6 bases removed from V and 6 bases from J, the gap between germline ends came to 9 bases. This CDR3 spans 11 amino acids. CDR1 and CDR2 (germline): DFQATT, SNEGSKA (reference sequence). The CDR3 bases are TGCAGTGCCGCCGATCCCAATGAGCAGTTCTTC. This sequence encodes CSAADPNEQFF.